A single sample is the source of the 6 T cell receptor beta chains below, sequenced in a study of cytomegalovirus exposure and HLA in healthy donors. The study ran its PCR with 60 Vbeta and 13 Jbeta primers. Produced via immunoSEQ multiplex PCR; TCRdb's table is partial and in-frame only. Found here are approximately 210,000 clones, 77% of them singletons; the top ten hold over 2%. Specimen: PBMCs. The receptor source for this set is a young woman in good health and CMV-seropositive.

This chain uses TRBV30 with TRBJ1-5; 8 nucleotides line up with TRBD1. The CDR3 spans 13 residues. Looked up from germline, CDR1 is GTSNPN and CDR2 is SVGIG (reference sequence). V shed 3 bases and J 7 bases; nucleotides not matched to a gene: 5. CDR3: CAWRGQVGQPQHF. For the CDR3, the DNA is TGTGCCTGGAGGGGACAGGTTGGGCAGCCCCAGCATTTT.

The chain recombines TRBV5-4 with TRBJ2-5; the match to TRBD2 covers 9 bases. The V gene's germline CDR1 is SGHNT and CDR2 YYREEE (reference sequence). J lost 7 bases, V lost 4 bases, and 17 bases had no gene match. The CDR3 has 17 amino acids. The CDR3 DNA is TGTGCCAGCAGCGCCCTTAGCGGGAGCGGGGGCCATGGGACCCAGTACTTC. This translates into CASSALSGSGGHGTQYF.

The gene calls are TRBV7-9 and TRBJ1-1, with TRBD1 matching over 7 bases. V trimming: 4 bases; J trimming: 1 base; junction bases outside the gene matches: 9. The CDR3 extends over 16 amino acids. The germline gives CDR1 SEHNR, CDR2 FQNEAQ (reference sequence). The CDR3 protein is CASSSGQAGGNTEAFF. The CDR3 DNA reads TGTGCCAGCAGCTCCGGACAGGCCGGGGGGAACACTGAAGCTTTCTTT.

This CDR3 is CASPGEGGYGYTF. Written as DNA, the CDR3 is TGTGCCAGCCCCGGGGAGGGCGGCTATGGCTACACCTTC. This sequence joins TRBV2 and TRBJ1-2; the D is unclear. Trimming shortened V by 8 bases and J by 4 bases, and 14 bases separated the two germline ends. The CDR3 covers 13 residues. Germline CDR1 reads SNHLY; CDR2 reads FYNNEI.

The V gene is TRBV19, the J gene TRBJ1-5; maybe TRBD1 (5 bases). In germline, CDR1 is LNHDA, CDR2 SQIVND (reference sequence). The length of the CDR3 is 18 residues. V lost 2 bases and J 0 bases, leaving 17 bases between the germline ends. The CDR3 DNA is TGTGCCAGTAGTATACGGTGGCAGGGTACTTATAGCAATCAGCCCCAGCATTTT. Its protein product is CASSIRWQGTYSNQPQHF. The variable domain in full, completed from reference TRBV19 and TRBJ1-5, reads DGGITQSPKYLFRKEGQNVTLSCEQNLNHDAMYWYRQDPGQGLRLIYYSQIVNDFQKGDIAEGYSVSREKKESFPLTVTSAQKNPTAFYLCASSIRWQGTYSNQPQHFGDGTRLSIL.

The CDR3 loop reads CASSLGGGQPQHF. The CDR3 DNA reads as TGTGCCAGCAGTTTAGGGGGGGGTCAGCCCCAGCATTTT. The gene calls are TRBV27 and TRBJ1-5; weak D call: TRBD1 (5 bases). This CDR3 is built from 13 residues. V lost 2 bases and J 6 bases, leaving 8 bases between the germline ends. CDR1 MNHEY and CDR2 SMNVEV come from the germline V gene (reference sequence).